This T cell receptor beta chain appears in the sequencing data of a study of identical twins. Every one of the donors was a healthy Caucasian. Points on this clonotype: What it recognizes is unknown.

Template switching supplied a universal primer site; unique molecular identifiers were carried on the cDNA. TCRdb reprocessed the 5' RACE reads with MiXCR, giving one entry per CDR3 protein. The sample shows 540,000 or so distinct CDR3 sequences, about 20% of them seen only once. V was trimmed by 4 bases and J by 1 base, leaving 7 bases between them. The CDR3 extends over 13 amino acids. Study-wide points: Cord blood beta clonotypes present at high abundance carried fewer insertions; no such pattern appeared in memory repertoires. Where out-of-frame alpha sequences were twin-shared, they showed excess low generation probability.

The sample also formed part of further work on yellow fever vaccine responses in identical twins.

V gene TRBV12-3 or TRBV12-4 combines with J gene TRBJ1-2, with unresolved D. The clonotype comes from a woman aged 18-29 years in good health. The sequencing input was CD4+ T cells sorted from blood. The CDR3 loop is CASSWYVNYGYTF. CDR3 sequence (DNA): TGTGCCAGCAGTTGGTACGTTAACTATGGCTACACCTTC.